This T cell receptor (beta chain) was captured in a study of neoadjuvant nivolumab and ipilimumab in lung cancer. Only in-frame clones appear in the TCRdb table, and some are missing; sequencing was by immunoSEQ multiplex PCR. The sample yields under 5,500 clones, 60% to 85% seen once. Comments on this clone: Its target is unknown.

Study results and limitations: TCR richness and clonality were higher in tumors than adjacent uninvolved lung.

V was clipped by 1 base and J by 9 bases, with 7 bases between them. This CDR3 comprises 12 residues. Germline loops: CDR1 LNHNV, CDR2 YYDKDF (reference sequence). This rearrangement joins TRBV15 to TRBJ2-1; D not certain. The sample was normal lung tissue adjacent to the tumor, taken after neoadjuvant nivolumab, alone or with ipilimumab, at or shortly before surgery. This clonotype was sampled from an adult with non-small cell lung cancer. Some clones in this sample may be carry-over from other donors' samples. The CDR3 is CATSRGPSEQFF. The CDR3 DNA reads as TGTGCCACCAGCAGAGGTCCAAGTGAGCAGTTCTTC.